Shown below are 4 T cell receptor beta chains from a single sample sequenced in a study of blood T cell repertoires in COVID-19. Profiling relied on immunoSEQ multiplex PCR, and the TCRdb table lists in-frame clones only, not all of them. The sample shows 170,000 or so clones, about 87% of them seen only once. The sequenced sample consisted of peripheral blood. The receptors were sampled from a man in his sixties with COVID-19, enrolled during active disease.

The chain couples TRBV11-3 to TRBJ2-1, with TRBD2 matching 8 bases. This CDR3 is 15 amino acids long. The V gene's germline CDR1 is SGHNT and CDR2 YENEEA. V lost 5 bases to trimming and J lost 8 bases; unmatched junction nucleotides: 11. This CDR3 reads CASSPGVAGRYEQFF. In nucleotides, the CDR3 is TGTGCCAGCAGCCCCGGGGTAGCGGGAAGGTATGAGCAGTTCTTC. The complete variable domain, with remaining parts taken from reference TRBV11-3 and TRBJ2-1, reads EAGVVQSPRYKIIEKKQPVAFWCNPISGHNTLYWYLQNLGQGPELLIRYENEEAVDDSQLPKDRFSAERLKGVDSTLKIQPAELGDSAVYLCASSPGVAGRYEQFFGPGTRLTVL.

The J gene is TRBJ2-2, the V gene TRBV6-5, with D possibly being TRBD1 (5 bases). Per the germline V gene, CDR1 is MNHEY and CDR2 is SVGAGI. The CDR3 sequence is 14 residues long. The germline V and J ends were trimmed by 7 bases and 1 base, with 10 bases remaining between them. CDR3 sequence reads: CASTVRGNTGELFF. The DNA for the CDR3 is TGTGCCAGCACCGTTAGGGGGAACACCGGGGAGCTGTTTTTT.

This clone was counted between two and nine times. V is TRBV19 and J is TRBJ2-7, with 8 bases lining up with TRBD2. The CDR3 is 17 amino acids. The germline V gene encodes CDR1 LNHDA and CDR2 SQIVND (reference sequence). V was pared by 5 bases and J by 2 bases, with 14 bases of the junction left unmatched. CDR3 region: CASSPLGAGGPTYEQYF. The CDR3 DNA is TGTGCCAGTAGTCCCTTGGGGGCGGGAGGTCCAACCTACGAGCAGTACTTC. The variable domain in full, completed from reference TRBV19 and TRBJ2-7, reads DGGITQSPKYLFRKEGQNVTLSCEQNLNHDAMYWYRQDPGQGLRLIYYSQIVNDFQKGDIAEGYSVSREKKESFPLTVTSAQKNPTAFYLCASSPLGAGGPTYEQYFGPGTRLTVT.

The J gene is TRBJ2-2, the V gene TRBV19; 15 positions match TRBD2. There are 18 residues in the CDR3. Trimming cost V 4 bases and J 5 bases; bases outside gene matches: 8. Per the germline V gene, CDR1 is LNHDA and CDR2 is SQIVND (reference sequence). The CDR3 sequence: CASSRGLAGGPWTGELFF. DNA of the CDR3: TGTGCCAGTAGTAGAGGACTAGCGGGGGGGCCGTGGACCGGGGAGCTGTTTTTT.